Listed below are T cell receptor beta chains from one sample, sequenced in a study of shared clonotypes between healthy human individuals. Clones were read by immunoSEQ multiplex PCR, and TCRdb kept only the in-frame ones, dropping some. The sample has 2.5 million or so clones; approximately 90% are singletons. Sequencing was performed on naive CD4+ T cells sorted from blood. These receptors were obtained from a man between 18 and 29 years old in good health. The CDR3 runs from the conserved cysteine through the conserved F or W. Fields, in order: V gene, D gene, J gene, clone size, CDR3 DNA, CDR3 protein. A D gene is named only where the DNA matches it firmly. The listing skips clone size in some rows; elsewhere it reads once, few, many or a size class.

TRBV30	-	TRBJ1-3	few	TGTGCCTGGGCCATCGACACCATATATTTT	CAWAIDTIYF
TRBV2	-	TRBJ2-7	-	TGTGCCAGCGCCGCTAGCTACGAGCAGTACTTC	CASAASYEQYF
TRBV7-9	-	TRBJ2-3	-	TGTGCCAGCAGCTTAGACAAGAGATCCGATACGCAGTATTTT	CASSLDKRSDTQYF
TRBV7-6	TRBD1	TRBJ1-2	-	TGTGCCAGCAGCCCCGGGACAGGGCCGGATGGCTACACCTTC	CASSPGTGPDGYTF
TRBV2	TRBD1	TRBJ2-7	once	TGTGCCAGCTCCGGACAGGGCTGGGAGCAGTACTTC	CASSGQGWEQYF
TRBV5-1	-	TRBJ2-2	-	TGCGCCAGCAGCTTGGATCGTACCGGGGAGCTGTTTTTT	CASSLDRTGELFF
TRBV30	-	TRBJ2-2	-	TGTGCCGCCCCCAACGCCCCCTTCACCGGGGAGCTGTTTTTT	CAAPNAPFTGELFF
TRBV19	TRBD1	TRBJ2-6	-	TGTGCCGGACAGGGTGCTGGGGCCAACGTCCTGACTTTC	CAGQGAGANVLTF
TRBV7-2	TRBD1	TRBJ1-6	-	TGTGCCAGCAGCCTAGATGACAGGGCAAATTCACCCCTCCACTTT	CASSLDDRANSPLHF
TRBV6-5	TRBD1	TRBJ1-1	-	TGTGCCAGCAGTCCCGGGACAGCGTTGAACACTGAAGCTTTCTTT	CASSPGTALNTEAFF
TRBV6-5	TRBD2	TRBJ2-1	-	TGTGCCAGCAGTTCCGCTAGCGGGAGAGCCAATGAGCAGTTCTTC	CASSSASGRANEQFF
TRBV29-1	-	TRBJ2-5	-	TGCAGCCACCAGGGGGGGGAGACCCAGTACTTC	CSHQGGETQYF
TRBV21-1	-	TRBJ1-2	-	TGTGCCAGCAGCAACCCCCCCGGGACAGGGCTTAACTATGGCTACACCTTC	CASSNPPGTGLNYGYTF
TRBV5-4	-	TRBJ2-7	-	TGTGCCAGCAGCGCCGGGACGGGCATCTACGAGCAGTACTTC	CASSAGTGIYEQYF
TRBV5-6	-	TRBJ1-1	-	TGTGCCAGCAAATGGACAGAGCTCAACACTGAAGCTTTCTTT	CASKWTELNTEAFF
TRBV28	-	TRBJ1-5	-	TGTGCCAGCAGTCTCCAAAGGGGGAATCAGCCCCAGCATTTT	CASSLQRGNQPQHF
TRBV6-5	TRBD1	TRBJ2-5	-	TGTGCCAGCAGTTATGGACAGGGGGCAGAGACCCAGTACTTC	CASSYGQGAETQYF
TRBV28	-	TRBJ2-4	-	TGTGCCAGCAGTTCCGAAAAAAACATTCAGTACTTC	CASSSEKNIQYF
TRBV2	-	TRBJ2-5	-	TGTGCCAGCAGTGTAGGAGGGGCGAGAGAGACCCAGTACTTC	CASSVGGARETQYF
TRBV18	-	TRBJ2-7	-	TGTGCCAGCTCACCAGGGGCGGGAAGTTCCTACGAGCAGTACTTC	CASSPGAGSSYEQYF
TRBV10-3	TRBD2	TRBJ2-7	once	TGTGCCATCAGTGAGGGACTAGCGACCTACGAGCAGTACTTC	CAISEGLATYEQYF
TRBV5-1	TRBD1	TRBJ1-2	-	TGCGCCAGCAGCTTGCGAGACAGGGACAACAATGGCTACACCTTC	CASSLRDRDNNGYTF
TRBV6-5	-	TRBJ2-7	-	TGTGCCAGCAGTTACCTCAGAGTCGATGGGTCCTACGAGCAGTACTTC	CASSYLRVDGSYEQYF
TRBV5-4	TRBD1	TRBJ2-7	-	TGTGCCAGCAGCCCTAGGGACAGGTCGGGGGAGCAGTACTTC	CASSPRDRSGEQYF
TRBV28	TRBD1	TRBJ1-5	-	TGTGCCAGCAGCTCTCAGGGGGGCAGCAATCAGCCCCAGCATTTT	CASSSQGGSNQPQHF
TRBV19	-	TRBJ2-3	-	TGTGCCAGTAGTCCCCCCCTCCCAGATACGCAGTATTTT	CASSPPLPDTQYF
TRBV6-5	-	TRBJ2-7	-	TGTGCCAGCAGTTACTCAACCAGAACATCTCTCCACGAGCAGTACTTC	CASSYSTRTSLHEQYF
TRBV9	-	TRBJ2-2	-	TGTGCCAGCAGCGTGAGGTGGGACACCGGGGAGCTGTTTTTT	CASSVRWDTGELFF